This entry is about one T cell receptor beta chain. Antigen: not known. The CDR3 consists of 14 residues. Germline-derived CDR1 and CDR2 are MGHRA and YSYEKL. The V gene lost 5 bases and the J gene lost 8 bases, with 18 bases spanning the gap. During construction of the library, unique molecular identifiers were attached to individual cDNA molecules for quantitative, reproducible TCR counting. From the RACE reads, TCRdb called clonotypes with MiXCR, one entry per CDR3 protein. The top ten hold around 8.4% of the sample, which has about 340,000 distinct CDR3 sequences, around 7% seen once. These data are taken from a study of human T cells and chemical hapten exposure. Whole-study context: Women made up most patients, who had alopecia areata, totalis or universalis. General study findings and limits: With alopecia, donors may have immune responses unlike healthy people's. While controls formed fewer of them, expanded TCRs formed significantly more large CDR3 similarity clusters.

Time point of the sample: patch test 1, 2 weeks after DPC sensitization. As for treatment: therapeutic diphenylcyclopropenone sensitization with weekly scalp DPC. The sequence was obtained from a woman aged 18 to 35 with alopecia areata. Some clones in this sample may be carry-over from other donors' samples. The rearrangement uses TRBV4-1 and TRBJ1-2, with D unclear. The sample consisted of whole blood, taken in connection with sensitization to the hapten diphenylcyclopropenone (DPC). The CDR3 coding sequence is TGCGCCAGCAGCTTATTTAGGCAGGTGAAGGGCTACACCTTC. Amino acid sequence: CASSLFRQVKGYTF.